These 2 T cell receptor beta chains originate from one sample sequenced in a study of tumor-infiltrating lymphocytes in localized non-small cell lung cancer. Data came from immunoSEQ multiplex PCR; TCRdb stores just in-frame clones and leaves some out. This repertoire shows about 9,200 clones, approximately 85% found once; its top ten account for roughly 9.8%. Sequenced sample: uninvolved lung tissue not adjacent to the tumor. Receptors were obtained from a human donor with non-small cell lung cancer.

J is TRBJ2-1 and V is TRBV5-1, with 9 bases identical to TRBD2. Germline V CDR1 and CDR2: SGHRS, YFSETQ. Trimming cost V 0 bases and J 4 bases; bases outside gene matches: 2. CDR3 length: 15 amino acids. The CDR3 DNA is TGCGCCAGCAGCTTGGTTGCGGGAGGGTACAATGAGCAGTTCTTC. It codes for CASSLVAGGYNEQFF.

The chain uses TRBV7-2 and TRBJ2-1; 9 bases fit TRBD2. Germline V lookup: CDR1 SGHTA, CDR2 FQGNSA. CDR3 length: 16 amino acids. Unmatched junction bases numbered 4, after V lost 4 bases and J lost 0 bases. CDR3 sequence: CASSWSGGSSYNEQFF. Written as DNA, the CDR3 is TGTGCCAGCAGCTGGAGCGGGGGGAGCTCCTACAATGAGCAGTTCTTC.